The T cell receptor (beta chain) described here comes from a study of OX40 agonist ivuxolimab in advanced cancers. On the study more broadly: Dosing consisted of intravenous ivuxolimab at 0.01 to 10 mg/kg every 2 weeks. Study-level points and caveats: The study found among the lowest clonal expansion in partial responders at 0.1-3.0 mg/kg. On average, CD8+ T cells had more expanded clones than CD4+.

In the case of this clone: Its antigen is not identified.

The CDR3 contains 13 residues. CDR1 is SGHVS, CDR2 FNYEAQ, per germline. V lost 5 bases to trimming and J lost 0 bases, with 7 bases between them. Autoimmune disease history or systemic immunosuppression disqualified patients. Repertoires were generated with immunoSEQ multiplex PCR, while TCRdb's copy carries only in-frame clones and drops some. The repertoire consists of 80,000 to 95,000 clones, with around 80% occurring once and the leading ten covering approximately 2%. Sequencing used CD4+ or CD8+ T cells sorted from blood, obtained in a trial of the OX40 agonist ivuxolimab. The gene calls are TRBV7-6 and TRBJ1-1; no clear D. The sequence was obtained from an adult with an advanced solid tumor such as melanoma, head and neck, liver or kidney cancer. CDR3 sequence (DNA): TGTGCCAGCAGCCCGGACCTGAACACTGAAGCTTTCTTT. Amino acids: CASSPDLNTEAFF.